The 26 T cell receptor beta chains below come from one sample, sequenced in a study of blood T cell repertoires in COVID-19. Assay used: immunoSEQ multiplex PCR; TCRdb lists only in-frame clones, some missing. The data show tens of thousands of clones, 84% seen once. The specimen was peripheral blood. The receptors originated from a woman aged 55-69 years with acute or convalescent COVID-19.

V and J are TRBV5-4 and TRBJ1-6; D gene ambiguous. The germline V gene has CDR1 SGHNT and CDR2 YYREEE (reference sequence). The CDR3 loop spans 15 amino acids. Deletions cut 4 bases from V and 8 bases from J, with 16 bases between. CDR3 DNA sequence: TGTGCCAGCAGCCCCGGAGGGATAGAGGATTCACCCCTCCACTTT. Encoded protein: CASSPGGIEDSPLHF.

V and J are TRBV5-6 and TRBJ1-1; D call uncertain. The V gene's germline CDR1 is SGHDT and CDR2 YYEEEE. CDR3 length: 14 amino acids. The V end was cut by 5 bases, the J end by 0 bases, with 11 bases between. The CDR3 coding sequence is TGTGCCAGCAGTCTTTACAAAGTGAACACTGAAGCTTTCTTT. Translated, it gives CASSLYKVNTEAFF.

The chain links TRBV27 to TRBJ1-5, with D tentatively TRBD1 (6 bases). This CDR3 is 14 amino acids long. The V gene's germline CDR1 is MNHEY and CDR2 SMNVEV (reference sequence). Trimming took off 8 bases at V and 0 bases at J, with 11 bases between the two ends. Written as DNA, the CDR3 is TGTGCCAGCTCACAGGGTTATAGCAATCAGCCCCAGCATTTT. Amino acid sequence: CASSQGYSNQPQHF.

This chain links TRBV7-6 with TRBJ2-3; D ambiguous. This CDR3 spans 12 amino acids. Looked up from germline, CDR1 is SGHVS and CDR2 is FNYEAQ. V lost 3 bases and J 6 bases, leaving 7 bases between the germline ends. The CDR3 DNA follows: TGTGCCAGCAGCTTCTACGGGGATACGCAGTATTTT. As protein: CASSFYGDTQYF.

DNA for the CDR3: TGTGCCAGCAGTAGGGACAGGGCCAACTATGGCTACACCTTC. Translation: CASSRDRANYGYTF. The V and J genes are TRBV6-5 and TRBJ1-2, with 9 bases identical to TRBD1. CDR3 length: 14 residues. V trimming: 5 bases; J trimming: 2 bases; junction bases outside the gene matches: 3. CDR1 is MNHEY, CDR2 SVGAGI, per germline.

The chain combines TRBV19 with TRBJ1-4, with TRBD1 matching 8 bases. The V segment lost 4 bases and the J segment 4 bases; nucleotides outside the gene matches: 2. The CDR3 extends over 14 amino acids. Germline V gives CDR1 LNHDA, CDR2 SQIVND (reference sequence). CDR3 coding DNA: TGTGCCAGTAGTACGACAGGGGTTAATGAAAAACTGTTTTTT. It encodes CASSTTGVNEKLFF.

The genes are TRBV7-2 and TRBJ1-4; D ambiguous. The ends were cut back, 5 bases at V and 1 base at J, with 8 bases in the middle. CDR1 and CDR2 (germline): SGHTA, FQGNSA. This CDR3 region has 14 residues. The CDR3 nucleotides read TGTGCCAGCAGCCCCGGGAGAACTAATGAAAAACTGTTTTTT. The encoded protein is CASSPGRTNEKLFF. The whole variable domain, filled in from reference TRBV7-2 and TRBJ1-4, reads GAGVSQSPSNKVTEKGKDVELRCDPISGHTALYWYRQSLGQGLEFLIYFQGNSAPDKSGLPSDRFSAERTGGSVSTLTIQRTQQEDSAVYLCASSPGRTNEKLFFGSGTQLSVL.

This sequence joins TRBV9 and TRBJ2-3; D perhaps matches TRBD2 (6 bases). CDR1 and CDR2 (germline): SGDLS, YYNGEE. The CDR3 has 15 amino acids. Trimming shortened V by 4 bases and J by 7 bases, and 19 bases separated the two germline ends. Here the CDR3 DNA reads TGTGCCAGCAGCTCCCGGGGGACCCGGGGGAATACGCAGTATTTT. This codes for CASSSRGTRGNTQYF.

The rearrangement uses TRBV7-9 and TRBJ1-6, with TRBD1 as a possible D gene (5 bases). The V gene's germline CDR1 is SEHNR and CDR2 FQNEAQ (reference sequence). Trimming took 4 bases from V and 0 from J, leaving 10 bases between them. This CDR3 contains 16 residues. In DNA form, the CDR3 reads TGTGCCAGCAGCTCCACAGGTGTCTCCTATAATTCACCCCTCCACTTT. Translating gives CASSSTGVSYNSPLHF.

This chain uses TRBV6-1 with TRBJ1-5; maybe TRBD1 (5 bases). The V end lost 0 bases, the J end lost 9 bases, and 12 bases lay between the germline ends. CDR3 length equals 14 residues. Germline CDR1 reads MNHNS; CDR2 reads SASEGT. CDR3 loop: CASSEAGREGPQHF. CDR3 coding DNA: TGTGCCAGCAGTGAAGCGGGCAGGGAGGGGCCCCAGCATTTT.

CDR3 sequence: CASSAYSSGANVLTF. CDR3 coding DNA: TGTGCCAGCAGCGCCTACAGCTCTGGGGCCAACGTCCTGACTTTC. The J gene is TRBJ2-6, the V gene TRBV5-4; D not resolved. The V gene's germline CDR1 is SGHNT and CDR2 YYREEE (reference sequence). The CDR3 runs to 15 residues. V gave up 4 bases and J gave up 0 bases, with 8 bases separating them.

This chain connects TRBV29-1 to TRBJ2-5; 8 nucleotides agree with TRBD1. The CDR3 extends over 12 amino acids. Unmatched junction bases numbered 3, after V lost 4 bases and J lost 5 bases. The V gene's germline CDR1 is SQVTM and CDR2 ANQGSEA. CDR3 sequence (DNA): TGCAGCGTTGGGACAGGGATGGAGACCCAGTACTTC. Its protein is CSVGTGMETQYF.

This clone was counted once. The CDR3 loop reads CASSVGSLPGETQYF. CDR3 in DNA: TGTGCCAGCAGCGTAGGGTCCCTGCCGGGGGAGACCCAGTACTTC. The genes are TRBV9 and TRBJ2-5; D is possibly TRBD2 (5 bases). Trimming took off 0 bases at V and 5 bases at J, with 14 bases between the two ends. The CDR3 length is 15 residues. Looked up from germline, CDR1 is SGDLS and CDR2 is YYNGEE. Filled out from reference TRBV9 and TRBJ2-5, the complete variable domain reads DSGVTQTPKHLITATGQRVTLRCSPRSGDLSVYWYQQSLDQGLQFLIQYYNGEERAKGNILERFSAQQFPDLHSELNLSSLELGDSALYFCASSVGSLPGETQYFGPGTRLLVL.

The CDR3 here is CASSHRGGHAEAFF. The CDR3 bases are TGTGCCAGTAGCCATAGGGGGGGGCACGCTGAAGCTTTCTTT. The chain has TRBV19 and TRBJ1-1; tentative D call: TRBD1 (6 bases). This CDR3 has 14 amino acids. Deletions cut 6 bases from V and 6 bases from J, with 17 bases between. Germline-derived CDR1 and CDR2 are LNHDA and SQIVND (reference sequence).

A few counts support this clone. This chain joins TRBV2 and TRBJ1-2; TRBD1 agrees at 10 bases. The V segment lost 7 bases and the J segment 7 bases; nucleotides outside the gene matches: 6. The CDR3 extends over 13 amino acids. Germline loops: CDR1 SNHLY, CDR2 FYNNEI. The DNA for the CDR3 is TGTGCCAGCACGTCGGGACAGGGGATTGGCTACACCTTC. Protein: CASTSGQGIGYTF. The full variable domain, its missing parts supplied by reference TRBV2 and TRBJ1-2, is EPEVTQTPSHQVTQMGQEVILRCVPISNHLYFYWYRQILGQKVEFLVSFYNNEISEKSEIFDDQFSVERPDGSNFTLKIRSTKLEDSAMYFCASTSGQGIGYTFGSGTRLTVV.

The chain uses TRBV20-1 and TRBJ1-2; D call uncertain. Trimming stripped 3 bases from V and 12 bases from J, with 14 bases between. This CDR3 is 11 amino acids long. Germline V gives CDR1 DFQATT, CDR2 SNEGSKA (reference sequence). CDR3 nucleotide sequence: TGCAGTGCTAGTGACCCCCCGAGGCACACCTTC. Its protein is CSASDPPRHTF.

The CDR3 sequence is CASSLTRGRETQYF. CDR3 coding DNA: TGTGCCAGCAGCCTCACCAGGGGGCGAGAGACCCAGTACTTC. This chain links TRBV6-5 with TRBJ2-5, with 8 bases identical to TRBD1. Germline V lookup: CDR1 MNHEY, CDR2 SVGAGI. Losses at the gene ends were 6 bases for V and 4 bases for J; bases not matched to a gene: 7. The CDR3 contains 14 residues.

The sample holds a few counts of this clone. V and J are TRBV4-1 and TRBJ2-1, with D possibly matching TRBD1 (6 bases). V was trimmed by 1 base and J by 2 bases, leaving 9 bases between them. Germline lookup yields CDR1 MGHRA and CDR2 YSYEKL. The CDR3 totals 15 residues. The CDR3 region has the DNA TGCGCCAGCAGCCAAGGGGACACTACCTACAATGAGCAGTTCTTC. This codes for CASSQGDTTYNEQFF.

The chain uses TRBV7-2 and TRBJ2-3; the D is unclear. Trimming shortened V by 4 bases and J by 2 bases, and 10 bases separated the two germline ends. This CDR3 is 14 amino acids long. Germline CDR1 and CDR2: SGHTA and FQGNSA. The CDR3 DNA sequence: TGTGCCAGCAGCTGGTCTCCTATCACAGATACGCAGTATTTT. It translates to CASSWSPITDTQYF.

The chain couples TRBV6-5 to TRBJ1-1; 8 positions match TRBD1. This CDR3 spans 15 amino acids. The junction had 10 bases not matched to a gene; V was cut back by 5 bases and J by 5 bases. Germline CDR1 is MNHEY and CDR2 is SVGAGI. CDR3 DNA sequence: TGTGCCAGCAGTATCCGAACAGGGGGGAAGACTGAAGCTTTCTTT. Amino acid sequence: CASSIRTGGKTEAFF.

The chain has TRBV12-3 or TRBV12-4 and TRBJ1-2; 7 bases fit TRBD1. The CDR3 totals 13 residues. V gave up 7 bases and J gave up 4 bases; unmatched junction bases: 6. The CDR3 protein is CASTSTGFYGYTF. CDR3 bases: TGTGCCAGCACCTCGACAGGGTTCTATGGCTACACCTTC.

This chain links TRBV2 with TRBJ2-1; TRBD2 matches at 12 bases. Per the germline V gene, CDR1 is SNHLY and CDR2 is FYNNEI. CDR3 size: 17 residues. Losses at the gene ends were 3 bases for V and 7 bases for J; bases not matched to a gene: 10. CDR3 protein: CASSDDPLAGGPNEQFF. The CDR3 DNA sequence: TGTGCCAGCAGTGATGACCCTCTAGCGGGGGGGCCGAATGAGCAGTTCTTC. The variable domain in full, completed from reference TRBV2 and TRBJ2-1, reads EPEVTQTPSHQVTQMGQEVILRCVPISNHLYFYWYRQILGQKVEFLVSFYNNEISEKSEIFDDQFSVERPDGSNFTLKIRSTKLEDSAMYFCASSDDPLAGGPNEQFFGPGTRLTVL.

This chain joins TRBV27 and TRBJ2-2, with D perhaps TRBD2 (5 bases). The CDR3 sequence is 15 residues long. The germline gives CDR1 MNHEY, CDR2 SMNVEV (reference sequence). Trimming left V 1 base short and J 7 bases short, with 13 bases between. CDR3 sequence reads: CASSLLREMVGELFF. The CDR3 DNA reads TGTGCCAGCAGTTTATTGAGGGAGATGGTCGGGGAGCTGTTTTTT.

The V call is TRBV5-5, the J call TRBJ2-2; TRBD2 is a possible D gene (6 bases). CDR1 and CDR2 (germline): SGHKS, YYEKEE (reference sequence). The V and J ends lost 3 bases and 6 bases respectively, with 15 bases between them. There are 15 residues in the CDR3. CDR3 in amino acids: CASSSSGTYSGELFF. The CDR3 bases are TGTGCCAGCAGCTCATCCGGGACTTACTCCGGGGAGCTGTTTTTT.

This clone occurred once. The V gene is TRBV19, the J gene TRBJ1-4, with D perhaps TRBD1 (6 bases). With 6 bases removed from V and 8 bases from J, the gap between germline ends came to 16 bases. Looked up from germline, CDR1 is LNHDA and CDR2 is SQIVND (reference sequence). The CDR3 consists of 14 residues. CDR3 coding DNA: TGTGCCAGTAGGCCTCGGGGGGCCGGGGAAAAACTGTTTTTT. Protein: CASRPRGAGEKLFF.

J is TRBJ1-3 and V is TRBV6-5; D uncertain. This CDR3 is 13 amino acids long. V dropped 7 bases and J dropped 3 bases, with 10 bases sitting between them. CDR1 is MNHEY, CDR2 SVGAGI, per germline. The CDR3 bases are TGTGCCAGCACGGGAAGGGATGGAAACACCATATATTTT. Translation gives CASTGRDGNTIYF.